The next 28 T cell receptor beta chains were all read from a single sample in a study of beta chain features in type 1 diabetes. Every isolated RNA sample was fully reverse transcribed, so sequencing captured expressed TCRB transcripts. TCRdb's copy holds only in-frame clones and misses some; the assay was immunoSEQ multiplex PCR. The table includes under 450,000 clones, more than 12% detected once. The sample consisted of naive CD4+ T cells from blood. The receptors come from a woman aged 18-29 years in good health.

V and J are TRBV30 and TRBJ2-2; TRBD2 is a possible D gene (5 bases). V was cut by 2 bases and J by 3 bases, with 13 bases left in between. The CDR3 totals 15 residues. From germline, CDR1 is GTSNPN and CDR2 SVGIG (reference sequence). The CDR3 sequence: CAWSLLSGYTGELFF. For the CDR3, the DNA is TGTGCCTGGAGTCTATTAAGCGGCTACACCGGGGAGCTGTTTTTT.

This clone turned up a few times. The rearrangement uses TRBV7-9 and TRBJ1-1; tentative D call: TRBD1 (5 bases). V lost 2 bases and J lost 5, with 12 bases in between. The CDR3 runs to 14 residues. Germline V lookup: CDR1 SEHNR, CDR2 FQNEAQ (reference sequence). This CDR3 is CASSLQGLETEAFF. The CDR3 region has the DNA TGTGCCAGCAGCTTACAGGGACTTGAAACTGAAGCTTTCTTT.

The chain links TRBV5-4 to TRBJ2-7; 10 bases are a match to TRBD1. The V gene's germline CDR1 is SGHNT and CDR2 YYREEE (reference sequence). Trimming took 5 bases from V and 5 from J; bases not matched to a gene: 10. The CDR3 has 15 residues. The CDR3, as DNA: TGTGCCAGCAGATCCACCGGGACAGGGGCCCACGAGCAGTACTTC. It specifies CASRSTGTGAHEQYF.

The chain recombines TRBV4-3 with TRBJ2-1; D remains unclear. The CDR3 runs to 16 residues. Germline V gives CDR1 LGHNA, CDR2 YSLEER. V shed 2 bases and J shed 5 bases, with 16 bases lying between them. Here the CDR3 DNA reads TGCGCCAGCAGCCAACCAAGAGGAAGACTGGACAATGAGCAGTTCTTC. Translation: CASSQPRGRLDNEQFF.

This clone was found a few times. The chain is built from TRBV1 and TRBJ2-3; the table calls TRBD2, which could not be checked here. TRBV1 is given as a pseudogene. The CDR3 extends over 17 amino acids. The CDR3 spells CTSSQTDIRDYGDTQYF. The DNA of the CDR3 is TGCACCAGCAGCCAGACCGACATACGGGACTACGGAGATACGCAGTATTTT.

V usage is TRBV6-5 and J usage is TRBJ2-3; 12 bases line up with TRBD2. Germline trimming cut 0 bases from V and 15 bases from J; bases unmatched to any gene: 4. CDR1 and CDR2 from the germline V gene are MNHEY and SVGAGI. The CDR3 covers 13 residues. CDR3 protein: CASSYSTSGSEYF. CDR3 in DNA: TGTGCCAGCAGTTACTCGACTAGCGGGAGCGAATATTTT.

The chain links TRBV5-1 to TRBJ2-2, with a tentative D call TRBD2 (5 bases). This CDR3 spans 16 amino acids. Germline V gene data show CDR1 as SGHRS and CDR2 as YFSETQ. Trimming took 2 bases from V and 2 from J, leaving 13 bases between them. CDR3 sequence: CASSFGKAANTGELFF. For the CDR3, the DNA is TGCGCCAGCAGCTTCGGGAAGGCGGCCAACACCGGGGAGCTGTTTTTT.

The table lists this clone with a few counts. This chain joins TRBV6-1 and TRBJ1-2, with TRBD1 identical over 7 bases. V was pared by 6 bases and J by 8 bases, with 3 bases of the junction left unmatched. The CDR3 has 11 residues. Germline V gene lookup returns CDR1 MNHNS and CDR2 SASEGT. CDR3 DNA: TGTGCCAGCAGGAACAGGGGCGGCTACACCTTC. Translated: CASRNRGGYTF.

The chain is built from TRBV28 and TRBJ2-3, with TRBD2 identical over 13 bases. The germline gives CDR1 MDHEN, CDR2 SYDVKM. This CDR3 region has 17 residues. V trimming: 8 bases; J trimming: 0 bases; junction bases outside the gene matches: 8. This CDR3 reads CASQTSGRARSTDTQYF. CDR3 DNA: TGTGCCAGCCAAACTAGCGGGAGGGCCCGTAGCACAGATACGCAGTATTTT.

The chain couples TRBV7-6 to TRBJ2-2, with a weak D call TRBD2 (6 bases). Germline V gene sequence: CDR1 SGHVS, CDR2 FNYEAQ. Trimming took off 1 base at V and 8 bases at J, with 11 bases between the two ends. The CDR3 is 14 amino acids. CDR3 DNA: TGTGCCAGCAGCTTAGATAGCGGTACTGGGGAGCTGTTTTTT. It specifies CASSLDSGTGELFF.

This clone showed up just a few times. This chain links TRBV11-1 with TRBJ2-7; 9 nucleotides line up with TRBD1. The CDR3 is 15 residues long. The V gene's germline CDR1 is SGHAT and CDR2 FQDESV (reference sequence). Unmatched junction bases numbered 10, after V lost 5 bases and J lost 5 bases. CDR3 region: CASSPEWTGEHEQYF. The CDR3 bases are TGTGCCAGCAGCCCCGAATGGACAGGGGAACACGAGCAGTACTTC.

The sample holds a few counts of this clone. The chain links TRBV5-4 to TRBJ2-1; a weak D match, TRBD2 (5 bases). V dropped 2 bases and J dropped 6 bases, with 15 bases sitting between them. Germline assignment: CDR1 SGHNT and CDR2 YYREEE (reference sequence). The CDR3 is 15 residues long. CDR3 in amino acids: CASSFPASLGNEQFF. The DNA of the CDR3 is TGTGCCAGCAGCTTTCCCGCTAGCTTGGGCAATGAGCAGTTCTTC.

This clone was counted only a few times. CDR3: CASSHGGTDTQYF. CDR3 sequence (DNA): TGTGCCAGCAGCCACGGGGGCACAGATACGCAGTATTTT. The J gene is TRBJ2-3, the V gene TRBV7-2; weak D call: TRBD2 (5 bases). Germline CDR1 reads SGHTA; CDR2 reads FQGNSA. The CDR3 is 13 amino acids. Trimming removed 5 bases from V and 1 base from J, with 7 bases in between.

The table lists this clone with a few counts. The rearrangement uses TRBV29-1 and TRBJ2-1, with no clear D. The CDR3 has 10 amino acids. The V gene's germline CDR1 is SQVTM and CDR2 ANQGSEA. V gave up 5 bases and J gave up 12 bases, with 11 bases separating them. The CDR3 DNA is TGCAGCGTTTCTGACAAAGGGCAGTTCTTC. It yields the protein CSVSDKGQFF.

The sample holds a few counts of this clone. The chain has TRBV6-6 and TRBJ1-2; D remains unclear. V was cut by 1 base and J by 0 bases, with 3 bases left in between. Germline V gene sequence: CDR1 MNHNY, CDR2 SVGAGI (reference sequence). The CDR3 is 13 residues long. CDR3 DNA sequence: TGTGCCAGCAGTTACTTAGCTAACTATGGCTACACCTTC. It translates to CASSYLANYGYTF.

This clone was counted only a few times. The chain carries TRBV4-3 and TRBJ2-7; 8 nucleotides align to TRBD1. The CDR3 totals 16 residues. The germline CDR1 and CDR2 sequences are LGHNA and YSLEER. Unmatched junction bases numbered 14, after V lost 5 bases and J lost 5 bases. CDR3 nucleotides: TGCGCCAGCAGCGGGCGAACGACAGGGGTAAGCCACGAGCAGTACTTC. It codes for CASSGRTTGVSHEQYF.

The rearrangement uses TRBV27 and TRBJ2-1; TRBD1 agrees at 7 bases. Germline loops: CDR1 MNHEY, CDR2 SMNVEV (reference sequence). This CDR3 comprises 13 residues. After removal of 7 bases from V and 5 bases from J, the junction contained 5 bases not matched to a gene. Here the CDR3 reads CASTGTVNNEQFF. The CDR3 DNA is TGTGCCAGCACCGGGACAGTCAACAATGAGCAGTTCTTC.

Only a few counts were recorded for this clone. The gene calls are TRBV5-4 and TRBJ2-2; 8 bases are a match to TRBD2. Germline V gene sequence: CDR1 SGHNT, CDR2 YYREEE (reference sequence). The CDR3 is made up of 16 amino acids. With 0 bases clipped from V and 1 base from J, the junction kept 2 bases outside the gene matches. CDR3 sequence reads: CASSLVAGRNTGELFF. CDR3 sequence (DNA): TGTGCCAGCAGCTTGGTAGCGGGAAGGAACACCGGGGAGCTGTTTTTT.

This clone has a handful of counts. This chain connects TRBV11-2 to TRBJ2-3; perhaps TRBD1 as D (5 bases). The CDR3 has 15 amino acids. Germline values: CDR1 SGHAT, CDR2 FQNNGV. Trimming pared 3 bases from V and 1 base from J, leaving 11 bases between. CDR3 sequence reads: CASSLSLGRTDTQYF. CDR3 sequence (DNA): TGTGCCAGCAGCTTGAGCCTGGGGCGCACAGATACGCAGTATTTT.

This chain links TRBV7-2 with TRBJ1-1, with TRBD1 as a possible D gene (5 bases). CDR1 and CDR2 from the germline V gene are SGHTA and FQGNSA. This CDR3 is 13 amino acids long. V was cut by 3 bases and J by 4 bases, with 9 bases left in between. CDR3 in DNA: TGTGCCAGCAGCTTCGCCGGGGGCACTGAAGCTTTCTTT. Amino acids: CASSFAGGTEAFF.

Comments on this clone: This specimen includes other DNA sequences encoding the same CDR3. The V and J genes are TRBV5-1 and TRBJ2-1, with 7 bases that match TRBD2. Trimming at V came to 0 bases and at J to 4 bases, leaving 4 bases not matched to a gene. The CDR3 is 15 amino acids. Germline V lookup: CDR1 SGHRS, CDR2 YFSETQ. CDR3 protein: CASSLGSGLYNEQFF. The CDR3 nucleotides are TGCGCCAGCAGCTTGGGTAGCGGGTTATACAATGAGCAGTTCTTC.

The sample holds a few counts of this clone. The chain couples TRBV7-9 to TRBJ2-3; 10 nucleotides match TRBD2. In germline, CDR1 is SEHNR, CDR2 FQNEAQ (reference sequence). V was clipped by 0 bases and J by 3 bases; unmatched bases: 6. The length of the CDR3 is 17 residues. CDR3 nucleotides: TGTGCCAGCAGCTTAGCGATATCGACTAGCGGGACAGATACGCAGTATTTT. Protein product: CASSLAISTSGTDTQYF.

The chain carries TRBV28 and TRBJ2-7; the match to TRBD2 covers 8 bases. The CDR3 runs to 15 residues. V was clipped by 0 bases and J by 6 bases; unmatched bases: 7. Per germline, CDR1 MDHEN and CDR2 SYDVKM. CDR3 DNA sequence: TGTGCCAGCAGTTTATGGGGACTAGGAGGTCTCGAGCAGTACTTC. It is translated as CASSLWGLGGLEQYF.

This clone has just a few counts. The V and J genes are TRBV25-1 and TRBJ2-3; D gene ambiguous. The CDR3 is 13 amino acids. The germline gives CDR1 MGHDK, CDR2 SYGVNS. Trimming removed 4 bases from V and 4 bases from J, with 9 bases in between. Written as DNA, the CDR3 is TGTGCCAGCAGTGGGGCCCTCTCAGATACGCAGTATTTT. Translation: CASSGALSDTQYF. The full variable domain, in which reference TRBV25-1 and TRBJ2-3 provide the parts outside the CDR3, is EADIYQTPRYLVIGTGKKITLECSQTMGHDKMYWYQQDPGMELHLIHYSYGVNSTEKGDLSSESTVSRIRTEHFPLTLESARPSHTSQYLCASSGALSDTQYFGPGTRLTVL.

This clone was observed a handful of times. V is TRBV28 and J is TRBJ2-7; no clear D gene. The germline gives CDR1 MDHEN, CDR2 SYDVKM. V was pared by 7 bases and J by 0 bases, with 4 bases between. The CDR3 has 11 amino acids. CDR3 sequence reads: CASTSSYEQYF. As DNA, the CDR3 is TGTGCCAGCACCAGCTCCTACGAGCAGTACTTC.

The V gene is TRBV29-1, the J gene TRBJ2-2; D uncertain. The CDR3 contains 14 residues. Between the trimmed V and J ends, which lost 6 bases and 0 bases, there was a span of 11 bases. The germline gives CDR1 SQVTM, CDR2 ANQGSEA. This CDR3 reads CSVLIHANTGELFF. CDR3 nucleotides: TGCAGCGTCTTGATACACGCGAACACCGGGGAGCTGTTTTTT.

Only a few counts were recorded for this clone. The CDR3 is CSVVRYRQINYGYTF. The DNA of the CDR3 is TGCAGCGTTGTGCGATACAGACAAATAAACTATGGCTACACCTTC. The chain carries TRBV29-1 and TRBJ1-2; D gene ambiguous. The ends were cut back, 4 bases at V and 2 bases at J, with 17 bases in the middle. The CDR3 contains 15 residues. The germline CDR1 and CDR2 sequences are SQVTM and ANQGSEA.

This clone was counted between two and nine times. The chain recombines TRBV10-3 with TRBJ2-7; D is possibly TRBD1 (6 bases). The germline CDR1 and CDR2 sequences are ENHRY and SYGVKD. V lost 1 base and J lost 6, with 7 bases in between. CDR3 length: 12 residues. This CDR3 reads CAISELGGEQYF. The CDR3 nucleotides read TGTGCCATCAGTGAGTTAGGGGGCGAGCAGTACTTC.